The 6 T cell receptor beta chains below all came from one sample that was sequenced in a study of CD8+ T cells in alopecia areata. Investigators isolated RNA and reverse transcribed it into cDNA to act as the sequencing template. Only in-frame clones appear in the TCRdb table, and some are missing; sequencing was by immunoSEQ multiplex PCR. Here the sample spans hundreds of thousands of clones, approximately 38% being singletons. Treatment denoted: oral pan-JAK inhibitor, 5-10 mg twice daily. The material was CD4+ T cells sorted from blood, obtained between weeks 30 and 35, from a patient treated with tofacitinib. The source of these receptors is a human donor with alopecia areata.

The chain uses TRBV6-6 and TRBJ2-3; D is ambiguous. Germline V lookup: CDR1 MNHNY, CDR2 SVGAGI (reference sequence). CDR3 length equals 14 residues. Trimming removed 2 bases from V and 1 base from J, with 7 bases in between. The DNA of the CDR3 is TGTGCCAGCAGTTACGGTGCGGGCACAGATACGCAGTATTTT. Its translation is CASSYGAGTDTQYF.

This clone was observed a few times. The chain is built from TRBV6-1 and TRBJ1-2, with 8 bases lining up with TRBD1. CDR1 is MNHNS, CDR2 SASEGT, per germline. V trimming: 7 bases; J trimming: 6 bases; junction bases outside the gene matches: 4. The CDR3 length is 12 residues. For the CDR3, the DNA is TGTGCCAGCACGGGACAGGAGCATGGCTACACCTTC. It yields the protein CASTGQEHGYTF.

This chain joins TRBV27 and TRBJ1-1, with 8 bases fitting TRBD1. J was trimmed by 4 bases and V by 4 bases; bases with no gene match: 11. The germline V gene has CDR1 MNHEY and CDR2 SMNVEV (reference sequence). This CDR3 region has 16 residues. CDR3 DNA: TGTGCCAGCAGTTCGCGGGGACAGGTGTTTGGCACTGAAGCTTTCTTT. Protein sequence: CASSSRGQVFGTEAFF.

In its sample, this clone was seen a few times. The V gene is TRBV20-1, the J gene TRBJ2-1; 7 bases are a match to TRBD2. The CDR3 is 11 amino acids. Germline V gene data show CDR1 as DFQATT and CDR2 as SNEGSKA (reference sequence). J lost 5 bases, V lost 5 bases, and 0 bases had no gene match. The CDR3 here is CSAAGDNEQFF. In DNA, the CDR3 is TGCAGTGCTGCGGGAGACAATGAGCAGTTCTTC.

This chain joins TRBV6-6 and TRBJ2-3; tentatively, D is TRBD2 (7 bases). The CDR3 length is 14 residues. The germline V gene has CDR1 MNHNY and CDR2 SVGAGI (reference sequence). V gave up 6 bases and J gave up 8 bases, with 18 bases separating them. CDR3 amino acids: CASSLEGGGVTQYF. DNA for the CDR3: TGTGCCAGCAGCCTTGAGGGCGGGGGCGTTACGCAGTATTTT.

The V gene is TRBV5-6, the J gene TRBJ2-3, with TRBD1 matching over 8 bases. Germline CDR1 and CDR2: SGHDT and YYEEEE. CDR3 length: 15 amino acids. Germline trimming cut 0 bases from V and 4 bases from J; bases unmatched to any gene: 4. In nucleotides, the CDR3 is TGTGCCAGCAGCTTGGCCGGGACAGGATCAGATACGCAGTATTTT. This translates into CASSLAGTGSDTQYF. Filled out from reference TRBV5-6 and TRBJ2-3, the complete variable domain reads DAGVTQSPTHLIKTRGQQVTLRCSPKSGHDTVSWYQQALGQGPQFIFQYYEEEERQRGNFPDRFSGHQFPNYSSELNVNALLLGDSALYLCASSLAGTGSDTQYFGPGTRLTVL.